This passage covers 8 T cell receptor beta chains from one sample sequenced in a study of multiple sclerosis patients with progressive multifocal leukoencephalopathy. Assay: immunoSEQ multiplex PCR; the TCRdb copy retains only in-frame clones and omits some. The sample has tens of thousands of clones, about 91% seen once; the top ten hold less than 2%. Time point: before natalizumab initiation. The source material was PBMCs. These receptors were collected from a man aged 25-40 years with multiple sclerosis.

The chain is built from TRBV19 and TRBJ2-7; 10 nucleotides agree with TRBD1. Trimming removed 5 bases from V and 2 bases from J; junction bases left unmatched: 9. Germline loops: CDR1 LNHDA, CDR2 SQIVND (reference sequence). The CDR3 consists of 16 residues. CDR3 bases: TGTGCCAGTAGTCGGATCCCGGGACAGGGGACCTACGAGCAGTACTTC. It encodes CASSRIPGQGTYEQYF.

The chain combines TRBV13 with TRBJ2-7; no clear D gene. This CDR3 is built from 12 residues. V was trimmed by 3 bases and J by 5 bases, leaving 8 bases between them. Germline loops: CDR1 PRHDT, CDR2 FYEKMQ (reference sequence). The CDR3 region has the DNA TGTGCCAGCAGCTTCTACGAGGACGAGCAGTACTTC. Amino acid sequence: CASSFYEDEQYF.

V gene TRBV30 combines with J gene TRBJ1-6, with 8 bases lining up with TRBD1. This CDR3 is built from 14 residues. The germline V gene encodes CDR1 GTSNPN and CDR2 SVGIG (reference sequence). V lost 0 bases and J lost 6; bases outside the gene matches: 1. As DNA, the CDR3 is TGTGCCTGGAGTGTAACAGGGGGTAATTCACCCCTCCACTTT. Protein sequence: CAWSVTGGNSPLHF. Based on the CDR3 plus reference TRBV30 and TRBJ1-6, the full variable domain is SQTIHQWPATLVQPVGSPLSLECTVEGTSNPNLYWYRQAAGRGLQLLFYSVGIGQISSEVPQNLSASRPQDRQFILSSKKLLLSDSGFYLCAWSVTGGNSPLHFGNGTRLTVT.

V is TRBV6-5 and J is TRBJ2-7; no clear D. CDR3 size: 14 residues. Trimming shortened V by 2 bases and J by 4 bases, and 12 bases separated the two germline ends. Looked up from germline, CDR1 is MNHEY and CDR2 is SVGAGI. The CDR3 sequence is CASSYGFLPYEQYF. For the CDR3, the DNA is TGTGCCAGCAGTTACGGATTCCTACCTTACGAGCAGTACTTC.

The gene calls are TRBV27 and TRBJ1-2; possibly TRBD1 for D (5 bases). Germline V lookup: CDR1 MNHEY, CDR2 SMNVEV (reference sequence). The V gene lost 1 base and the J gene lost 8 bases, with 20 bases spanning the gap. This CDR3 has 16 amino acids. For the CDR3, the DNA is TGTGCCAGCAGTTTATTCGCCCGGGCGGGCCCAGGGGGCTACACCTTC. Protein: CASSLFARAGPGGYTF.

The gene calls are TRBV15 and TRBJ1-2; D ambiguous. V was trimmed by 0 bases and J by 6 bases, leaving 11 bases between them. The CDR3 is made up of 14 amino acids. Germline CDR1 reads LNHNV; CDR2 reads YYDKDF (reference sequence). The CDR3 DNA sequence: TGTGCCACCAGCAGAGATGAGGAGGCGGATGGCTACACCTTC. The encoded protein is CATSRDEEADGYTF.

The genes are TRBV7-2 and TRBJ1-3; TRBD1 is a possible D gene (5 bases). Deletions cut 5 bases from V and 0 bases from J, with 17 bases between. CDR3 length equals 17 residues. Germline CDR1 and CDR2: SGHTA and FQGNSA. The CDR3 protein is CASSLNQGPNSGNTIYF. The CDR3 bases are TGTGCCAGCAGCCTAAACCAGGGACCGAACTCTGGAAACACCATATATTTT.

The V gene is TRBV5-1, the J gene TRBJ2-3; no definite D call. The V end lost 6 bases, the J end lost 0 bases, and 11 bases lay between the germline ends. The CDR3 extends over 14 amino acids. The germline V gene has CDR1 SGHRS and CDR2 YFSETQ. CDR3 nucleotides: TGCGCCAGCATTGCCGGCCCGAGCACAGATACGCAGTATTTT. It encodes CASIAGPSTDTQYF.